The 29 T cell receptor beta chains in this list originate from one sample, sequenced in a study of T cells in severe cutaneous drug reactions. The iRepertoire multiplex PCR system with TCR subtype-specific primers built both bulk and single-cell libraries. Reprocessing the multiplex PCR reads, TCRdb reports a single entry for every CDR3 protein and omits DNA. The specimen's table records approximately 6,900 distinct CDR3 sequences. Sequenced patients had Stevens-Johnson syndrome or toxic epidermal necrolysis caused by carbamazepine. Sequencing input: cells from a skin blister. The receptors were sampled from a human donor with toxic epidermal necrolysis, a severe cutaneous drug reaction.

The chain is built from TRBV29-1 and TRBJ2-7. CDR3 length: 11 amino acids. Germline V gene data show CDR1 as SQVTM and CDR2 as ANQGSEA. CDR3: CSVFDLYEQYF.

The chain recombines TRBV27 with TRBJ2-7. The CDR3 extends over 14 amino acids. From germline, CDR1 is MNHEY and CDR2 SMNVEV (reference sequence). This CDR3 is CASSLWGPTYEQYF.

According to its frequency, this clonotype is medium-sized. The chain combines TRBV2 with TRBJ1-4; TCRdb's assignment of TRBD1 cannot be checked, as there is no DNA. Germline V gene data show CDR1 as SNHLY and CDR2 as FYNNEI. This CDR3 comprises 16 residues. The CDR3 reads CASSWDRDATNEKLFF. The full variable domain, rest sourced from reference TRBV2 and TRBJ1-4, is EPEVTQTPSHQVTQMGQEVILRCVPISNHLYFYWYRQILGQKVEFLVSFYNNEISEKSEIFDDQFSVERPDGSNFTLKIRSTKLEDSAMYFCASSWDRDATNEKLFFGSGTQLSVL.

The chain joins TRBV7-3 to TRBJ2-2; TCRdb's D call of TRBD1 is untestable without DNA. The V gene's germline CDR1 is SGHTA and CDR2 FQGTGA. This CDR3 comprises 16 residues. The CDR3 reads CASSSSRDRVSGELFF.

This chain's CDR3 is CASSLGGWGYQPQHF. The chain uses TRBV28 and TRBJ1-5; TCRdb's D call, TRBD1, is unchecked because there is no DNA. The CDR3 has 15 residues. Germline CDR1 MDHEN, CDR2 SYDVKM.

This chain joins TRBV6-7 and TRBJ2-3; the TRBD2 assignment by TCRdb is unverifiable without DNA. TRBV6-7 counts as an open reading frame of uncertain function. CDR3 size: 17 residues. CDR3 in amino acids: CASSRPSREGPTDTQYF.

This chain joins TRBV19 and TRBJ2-7; the TCRdb call, TRBD2, lacks DNA for checking. Looked up from germline, CDR1 is LNHDA and CDR2 is SQIVND (reference sequence). The length of the CDR3 is 17 residues. This CDR3 reads CASSRHGLAGASYEQYF.

The J gene is TRBJ2-2, the V gene TRBV28; TCRdb indicates TRBD1, and absent DNA this call remains unverified. The CDR3 spans 15 residues. Germline values: CDR1 MDHEN, CDR2 SYDVKM. CDR3 region: CASSLSPDTGGELFF.

The chain joins TRBV10-2 to TRBJ2-5; TCRdb selects TRBD1, and the lack of DNA leaves this call unchecked. CDR3 length equals 16 residues. In germline, CDR1 is WSHSY, CDR2 SAAADI. CDR3 in amino acids: CASSSGTGGIQETQYF.

The V gene is TRBV29-1, the J gene TRBJ2-7. The length of the CDR3 is 13 residues. Germline CDR1 is SQVTM and CDR2 is ANQGSEA. CDR3: CSVESEENYEQYF.

The V gene is TRBV11-3, the J gene TRBJ2-1. The CDR3 consists of 12 residues. Germline V gene data show CDR1 as SGHNT and CDR2 as YENEEA. The CDR3 spells CASSLGYNEQFF.

The chain combines TRBV28 with TRBJ1-1; the D call of TRBD1 rests on TCRdb alone, since no DNA is present to check it. CDR3 length: 14 residues. Germline V gives CDR1 MDHEN, CDR2 SYDVKM. CDR3 region: CASRGQGLNTEAFF.

The chain has TRBV10-3 and TRBJ2-1; the D gene TCRdb calls, TRBD1, cannot be checked with no DNA. Germline CDR1 and CDR2: ENHRY and SYGVKD. This CDR3 contains 12 residues. The CDR3 is CAIKGTDNEQFF.

CDR3 sequence: CASSLKGFYSNQPQHF. V and J are TRBV12-3 or TRBV12-4 and TRBJ1-5. The CDR3 extends over 16 amino acids.

J is TRBJ1-1 and V is TRBV28. The CDR3 sequence is 13 residues long. Germline V CDR1 and CDR2: MDHEN, SYDVKM. CDR3 loop: CASSYHLNTEAFF.

This chain links TRBV28 with TRBJ1-5; TCRdb selects TRBD1, and the lack of DNA leaves this call unchecked. Germline values: CDR1 MDHEN, CDR2 SYDVKM. The CDR3 contains 14 residues. The CDR3 here is CASQWGFRNQPQHF.

V gene TRBV6-5 combines with J gene TRBJ1-5. The CDR3 is made up of 13 amino acids. CDR1 and CDR2 (germline): MNHEY, SVGAGI. CDR3 residues: CASSYRLNQPQHF.

This clonotype is called medium-sized based on its frequency. The rearrangement uses TRBV30 and TRBJ2-1. The germline CDR1 and CDR2 sequences are GTSNPN and SVGIG (reference sequence). This CDR3 comprises 11 residues. This CDR3 reads CAWDSYNEQFF.

The gene calls are TRBV28 and TRBJ2-5. CDR3 length: 13 amino acids. Germline assignment: CDR1 MDHEN and CDR2 SYDVKM. Here the CDR3 reads CASSRLVGETQYF.

The V gene is TRBV6-5, the J gene TRBJ1-4. The CDR3 covers 15 residues. Per the germline V gene, CDR1 is MNHEY and CDR2 is SVGAGI. The CDR3 sequence: CASSYLGTTNEKLFF.

The rearrangement joins TRBV28 to TRBJ2-4; without DNA, the TCRdb call of TRBD1 cannot be checked. The germline V gene encodes CDR1 MDHEN and CDR2 SYDVKM. The CDR3 loop spans 14 amino acids. CDR3 sequence reads: CASSFGPRGNIQYF.

This clonotype is labeled medium-sized (0.01 to 0.1%) based on frequency. The rearrangement uses TRBV27 and TRBJ2-2. This CDR3 comprises 14 residues. Germline assignment: CDR1 MNHEY and CDR2 SMNVEV (reference sequence). CDR3 amino acids: CASSTYSSPGELFF.

According to its frequency, this clonotype is medium-sized. This chain uses TRBV6-5 with TRBJ1-1; TCRdb's D call, TRBD1, is unchecked because there is no DNA. CDR1 and CDR2 from the germline V gene are MNHEY and SVGAGI. This CDR3 is 14 amino acids long. Here the CDR3 reads CASSYSPGGTEAFF.

The J gene is TRBJ1-1, the V gene TRBV27; TCRdb's D call, TRBD1, is unchecked because there is no DNA. The CDR3 is made up of 16 amino acids. Per germline, CDR1 MNHEY and CDR2 SMNVEV (reference sequence). The CDR3 protein is CASSQLTGPTNTEAFF.

The chain carries TRBV27 and TRBJ2-7; the TCRdb D gene call, TRBD1, has no DNA to confirm it. Looked up from germline, CDR1 is MNHEY and CDR2 is SMNVEV (reference sequence). The CDR3 spans 14 residues. The CDR3 loop is CASSLGASTYEQYF.

The V gene is TRBV4-1, the J gene TRBJ2-1; the D call of TRBD1 rests on TCRdb alone, since no DNA is present to check it. Per the germline V gene, CDR1 is MGHRA and CDR2 is YSYEKL. CDR3 size: 18 residues. CDR3 residues: CASSLGGRGEGTYNEQFF.

This chain joins TRBV5-4 and TRBJ2-7; the TRBD1 assignment by TCRdb is unverifiable without DNA. Germline V gene sequence: CDR1 SGHNT, CDR2 YYREEE (reference sequence). The CDR3 sequence is 14 residues long. The CDR3 loop is CASSFGTGGYEQYF.

The chain has TRBV6-1 and TRBJ2-1; TCRdb indicates TRBD2, and absent DNA this call remains unverified. The V gene's germline CDR1 is MNHNS and CDR2 SASEGT. The CDR3 extends over 14 amino acids. This chain's CDR3 is CASSEQRGYNEQFF.

This chain links TRBV29-1 with TRBJ2-7; as DNA is missing, the TRBD2 call by TCRdb cannot be tested. CDR1 is SQVTM, CDR2 ANQGSEA, per germline. The CDR3 is 13 amino acids. Here the CDR3 reads CSVPGLYSYEQYF.